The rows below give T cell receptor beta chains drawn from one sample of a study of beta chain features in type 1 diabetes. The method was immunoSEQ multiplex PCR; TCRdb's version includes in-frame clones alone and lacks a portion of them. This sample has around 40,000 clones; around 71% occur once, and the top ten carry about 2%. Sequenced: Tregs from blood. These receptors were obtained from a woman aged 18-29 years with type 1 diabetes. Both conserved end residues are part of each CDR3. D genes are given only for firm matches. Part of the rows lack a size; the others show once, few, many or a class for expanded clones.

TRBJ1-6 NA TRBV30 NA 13 TGTGCCTGGAGTGTACGTTGGGGCTCACCCCTCCACTTT CAWSVRWGSPLHF
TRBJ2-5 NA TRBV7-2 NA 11 TGTGCCAGCAGCCCCAAGGGGACTCAGTACTTC CASSPKGTQYF
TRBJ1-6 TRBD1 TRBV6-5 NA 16 TGTGCCAGCAGTTCCTCCGGGACAGGGGTCCGTTCACCCCTCCACTTT CASSSSGTGVRSPLHF
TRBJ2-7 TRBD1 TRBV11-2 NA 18 TGTGCCAGCAGCCCAATAAACCGGGGACAGGGCGGAAAGTACGAGCAGTACTTC CASSPINRGQGGKYEQYF
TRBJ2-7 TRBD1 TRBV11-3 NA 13 TGTGCCGTAGGGGGACAGGGGCAAGGGGAGCAGTACTTC CAVGGQGQGEQYF
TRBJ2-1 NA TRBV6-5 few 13 TGTGCCAGCAGTAAGACAGGTTTCGATGAGCAGTTCTTC CASSKTGFDEQFF
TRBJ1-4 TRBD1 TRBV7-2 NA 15 TGTGCCAGCAGTCAAACAGGGGGCTATCGAGAAAAACTGTTTTTT CASSQTGGYREKLFF
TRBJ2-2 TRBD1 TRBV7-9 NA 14 TGTGCCAGCAGCCTGGACAGGCCTACCGGGGAGCTGTTTTTT CASSLDRPTGELFF
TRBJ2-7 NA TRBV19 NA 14 TGTGCCAGTAGTTCTCCTAGCGCCAACTACGAGCAGTACTTC CASSSPSANYEQYF
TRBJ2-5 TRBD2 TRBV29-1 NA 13 TGCAGCGTTTATGGCGGGAGTGAGGGGACCCAGTACTTC CSVYGGSEGTQYF
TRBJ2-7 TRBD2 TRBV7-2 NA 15 TGTGCCAGCAGCTCTCACGGAGCGGGATCCTACGAGCAGTACTTC CASSSHGAGSYEQYF
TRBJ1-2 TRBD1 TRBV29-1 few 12 TGCAGCGTTGGGGGACAGGGATATGGCTACACCTTC CSVGGQGYGYTF
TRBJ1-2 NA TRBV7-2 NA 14 TGTGCCAGCAGCCCCCGAGTGGGAGGGGTTGGCTACACCTTC CASSPRVGGVGYTF
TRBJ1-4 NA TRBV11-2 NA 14 TGTGCCAGCAGCTTGGGCAGAGTTAATGAAAAACTGTTTTTT CASSLGRVNEKLFF
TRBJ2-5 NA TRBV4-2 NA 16 TGTGCCAGCAGCCAAGGGGATGGGAGAGGGCGAGAGACCCAGTACTTC CASSQGDGRGRETQYF
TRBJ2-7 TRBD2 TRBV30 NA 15 TGTGCCTGGAGTGCCCCGGGACTAGCGTCGTGGGAGCAGTACTTC CAWSAPGLASWEQYF
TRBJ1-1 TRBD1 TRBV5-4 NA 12 TGTGCCAGCAGCTTCGGGACAGGGAGGGCTTTCTTT CASSFGTGRAFF
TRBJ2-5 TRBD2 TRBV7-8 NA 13 TGTGCCAGCAGCTTTAGCGGGCTTTGGACCCAGTACTTC CASSFSGLWTQYF
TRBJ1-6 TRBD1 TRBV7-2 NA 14 TGTGCCAGCAGCTTCAACAGGGGTAATTCACCCCTCCACTTT CASSFNRGNSPLHF
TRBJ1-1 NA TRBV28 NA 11 TGTGCCAGCAGAGGACAGTCTGAAGCTTTCTTT CASRGQSEAFF
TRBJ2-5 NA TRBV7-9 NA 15 TGTGCCAGCAGCCCCACATCCAGGGTCCAAGAGACCCAGTACTTC CASSPTSRVQETQYF
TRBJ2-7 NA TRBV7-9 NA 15 TGTGCCAGCAGCTTAGGGGACTTACACTCCTACGAGCAGTACTTC CASSLGDLHSYEQYF
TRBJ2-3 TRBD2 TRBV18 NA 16 TGTGCCAGCTCCCTCGGACTAGCGGGGGGCCAAGATACGCAGTATTTT CASSLGLAGGQDTQYF
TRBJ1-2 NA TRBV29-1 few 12 TGCAGCGTGGCCCCGGGGGACTATGGCTACACCTTC CSVAPGDYGYTF
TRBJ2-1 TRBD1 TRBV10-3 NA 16 TGTGCCATCACCAAGGGGCAGGGGGCAGGCTACAATGAGCAGTTCTTC CAITKGQGAGYNEQFF
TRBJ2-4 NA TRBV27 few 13 TGTGCCAGCAGTTGGGACTCCAAAAACATTCAGTACTTC CASSWDSKNIQYF
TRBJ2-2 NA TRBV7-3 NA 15 TGTGCCAGCAGCCAGAATTCAATGAACACCGGGGAGCTGTTTTTT CASSQNSMNTGELFF
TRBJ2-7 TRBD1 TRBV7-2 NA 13 TGTGCCAGCAGCCAAGACAGGGTGAGGGAGCAGTACTTC CASSQDRVREQYF
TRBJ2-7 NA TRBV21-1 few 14 TGTGCCGGGCTACCGGGACAGGGGTCCTACGAGCAGTACTTC CAGLPGQGSYEQYF
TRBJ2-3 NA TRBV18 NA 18 TGTGCCAGCTCACCCAACCAGGTCGACCGAACCCAAGGCGATACGCAGTATTTT CASSPNQVDRTQGDTQYF
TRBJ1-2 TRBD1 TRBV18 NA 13 TGTGCCAGCTCCAAACGACAGGGTGATGGCTACACCTTC CASSKRQGDGYTF
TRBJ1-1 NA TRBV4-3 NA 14 TGCGCCAGCAGCCGGAGGGTGGGTAACACTGAAGCTTTCTTT CASSRRVGNTEAFF
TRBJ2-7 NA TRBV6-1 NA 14 TGTGCCAGCAGTGTCTACCGGGACACCTACGAGCAGTACTTC CASSVYRDTYEQYF
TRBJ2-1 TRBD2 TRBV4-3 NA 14 TGCGCCAGCAGCCAACAGCGGGAGAGCTATGAGCAGTTCTTC CASSQQRESYEQFF
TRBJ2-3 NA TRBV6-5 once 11 TGTGCCAGCAGTTATATTGATACGCAGTATTTT CASSYIDTQYF
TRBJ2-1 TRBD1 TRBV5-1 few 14 TGCGCCAGCAGCTTGGAGGGGACAGACAATGAGCAGTTCTTC CASSLEGTDNEQFF
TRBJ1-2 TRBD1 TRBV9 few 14 TGTGCCAGCAGCGTAGCAGGGGGCAACTATGGCTACACCTTC CASSVAGGNYGYTF
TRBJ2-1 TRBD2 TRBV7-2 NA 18 TGTGCCAGCAGCTTGAGGGGTGCTACTAGCGGGGGGGCCGCTGAGCAGTTCTTC CASSLRGATSGGAAEQFF
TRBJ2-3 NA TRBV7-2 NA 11 TGTGCCAGCAGCCCGAGAAATACGCAGTATTTT CASSPRNTQYF
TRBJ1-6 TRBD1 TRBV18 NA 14 TGTGCCAGCTCACCAGGGACAGGGGGTTCACCCCTCCACTTT CASSPGTGGSPLHF
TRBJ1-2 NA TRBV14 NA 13 TGTGCCAGCAGCCAACAAAAAAACTATGGCTACACCTTC CASSQQKNYGYTF
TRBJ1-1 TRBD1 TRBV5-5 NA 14 TGTGCCAGCAGACGGGACAGGGGGACTTCTGAAGCTTTCTTT CASRRDRGTSEAFF
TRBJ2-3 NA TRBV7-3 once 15 TGTGCCAGCAGCTACGGTAGCGCGAGCACAGATACGCAGTATTTT CASSYGSASTDTQYF
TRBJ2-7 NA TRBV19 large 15 TGTGCCAGTAGTATAGAGGCGGGTGCCTCCTACGAGCAGTACTTC CASSIEAGASYEQYF
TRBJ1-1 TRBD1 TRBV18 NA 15 TGTGCCAGCTCACGTGGGACAGGAAAGAACACTGAAGCTTTCTTT CASSRGTGKNTEAFF
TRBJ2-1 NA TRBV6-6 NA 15 TGTGCCAGCAGTTACAGGGGAATACCCTACAATGAGCAGTTCTTC CASSYRGIPYNEQFF
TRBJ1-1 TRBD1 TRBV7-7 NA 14 TGTGCCAGCACCATTAAGGACAGGGAGGCTGAAGCTTTCTTT CASTIKDREAEAFF
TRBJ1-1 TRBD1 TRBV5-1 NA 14 TGCGCCAGCAGCTCGACAGGGGGCGGAACTGAAGCTTTCTTT CASSSTGGGTEAFF
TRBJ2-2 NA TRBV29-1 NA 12 TGCAGCGTGGGGGGAAACACCGGGGAGCTGTTTTTT CSVGGNTGELFF
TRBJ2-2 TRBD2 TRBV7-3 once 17 TGTGCCAGCAGCTCGTCTAGCGGGCCCGAGGGGCCCGGGGAGCTGTTTTTT CASSSSSGPEGPGELFF
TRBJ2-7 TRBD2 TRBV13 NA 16 TGTGCCAGCAGCTTCCGGACTAGCGGAAGCCTCTACGAGCAGTACTTC CASSFRTSGSLYEQYF
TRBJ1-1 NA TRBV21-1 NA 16 TGTGCCAGCAGCAAAGCGCAGGACAGGGACACGAGGGAGGCTTTCTTT CASSKAQDRDTREAFF
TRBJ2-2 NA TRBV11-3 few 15 TGTGCCAGCAGCCTGGTAGGGAGTTACACCGGGGAGCTGTTTTTT CASSLVGSYTGELFF
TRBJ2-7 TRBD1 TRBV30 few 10 TGTGCCTTGGGACAGTACGAGCAGTACTTC CALGQYEQYF